This record looks at one TCR beta chain sequence and its context. The data derive from a study of blood T cell repertoires in COVID-19. Study-level background: The samples span acute and convalescent COVID-19 from the United States, Italy and Spain. T cells, B-cell-depleted T cells, or PBMCs supplied cDNA or gDNA.

CDR1 is GTSNPN and CDR2 is SVGIG in the germline V gene (reference sequence). V dropped 5 bases and J dropped 2 bases, with 15 bases sitting between them. The length of the CDR3 is 14 residues. As processed by the authors: Quantification of nucleated cells was approximated via reference gene primer amplification. Data came from immunoSEQ multiplex PCR; TCRdb stores just in-frame clones and leaves some out. That table is the source of V, J and clone size, and D and trimming were worked out from the DNA. The profile shows some 130,000 clones, approximately 90% of them singletons. Enrolment of Seattle patients took place during active infection, and they were followed longitudinally.

The sequenced material came from peripheral blood. The TCR comes from a man aged 55 to 70 with COVID-19, enrolled during active disease. The chain is built from TRBV30 and TRBJ1-1, with TRBD1 as a possible D gene (5 bases). CDR3 region: CAWWAPGGNTEAFF. DNA of the CDR3: TGTGCCTGGTGGGCCCCGGGGGGTAACACTGAAGCTTTCTTT.